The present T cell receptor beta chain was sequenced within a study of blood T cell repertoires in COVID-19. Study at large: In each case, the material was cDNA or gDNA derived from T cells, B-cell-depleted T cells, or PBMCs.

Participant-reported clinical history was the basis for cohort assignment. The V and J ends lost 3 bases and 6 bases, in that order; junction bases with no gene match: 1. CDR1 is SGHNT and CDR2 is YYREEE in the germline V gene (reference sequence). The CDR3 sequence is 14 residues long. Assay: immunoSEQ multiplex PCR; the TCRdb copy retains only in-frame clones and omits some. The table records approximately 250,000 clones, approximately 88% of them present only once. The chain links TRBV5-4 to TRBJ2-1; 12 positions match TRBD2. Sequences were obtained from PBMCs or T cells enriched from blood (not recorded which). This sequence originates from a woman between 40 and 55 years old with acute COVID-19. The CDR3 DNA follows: TGTGCCAGCAGCTCTAGCGGGAGGGCCAATGAGCAGTTCTTC. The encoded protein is CASSSSGRANEQFF.